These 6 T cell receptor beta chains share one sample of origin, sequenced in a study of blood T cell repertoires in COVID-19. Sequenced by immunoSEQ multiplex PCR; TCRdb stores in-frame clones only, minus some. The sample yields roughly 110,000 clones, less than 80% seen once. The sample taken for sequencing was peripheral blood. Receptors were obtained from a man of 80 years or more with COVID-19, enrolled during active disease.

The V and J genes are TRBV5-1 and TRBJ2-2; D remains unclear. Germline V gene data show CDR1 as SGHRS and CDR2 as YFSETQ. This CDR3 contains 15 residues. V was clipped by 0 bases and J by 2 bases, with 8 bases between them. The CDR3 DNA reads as TGCGCCAGCAGCTTGGCAGGCACTAACACCGGGGAGCTGTTTTTT. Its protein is CASSLAGTNTGELFF.

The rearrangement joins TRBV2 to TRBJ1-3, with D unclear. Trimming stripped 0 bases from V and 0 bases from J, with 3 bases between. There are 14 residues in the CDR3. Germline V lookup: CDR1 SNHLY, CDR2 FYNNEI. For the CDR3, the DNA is TGTGCCAGCAGTGAAGCCTTCTCTGGAAACACCATATATTTT. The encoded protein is CASSEAFSGNTIYF. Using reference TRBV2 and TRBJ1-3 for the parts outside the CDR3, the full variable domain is EPEVTQTPSHQVTQMGQEVILRCVPISNHLYFYWYRQILGQKVEFLVSFYNNEISEKSEIFDDQFSVERPDGSNFTLKIRSTKLEDSAMYFCASSEAFSGNTIYFGEGSWLTVV.

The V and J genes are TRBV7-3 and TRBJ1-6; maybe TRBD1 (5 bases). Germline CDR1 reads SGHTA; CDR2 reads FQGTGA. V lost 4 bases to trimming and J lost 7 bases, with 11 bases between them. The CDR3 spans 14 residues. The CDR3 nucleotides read TGTGCCAGCAGCTGGGGGGGTGAGAATTCACCCCTCCACTTT. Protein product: CASSWGGENSPLHF.

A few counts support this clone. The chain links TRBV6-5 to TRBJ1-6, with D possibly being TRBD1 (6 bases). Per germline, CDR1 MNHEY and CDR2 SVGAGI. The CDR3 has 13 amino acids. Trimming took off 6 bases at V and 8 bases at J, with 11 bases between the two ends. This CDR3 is CASSRDIDSPLHF. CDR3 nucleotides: TGTGCCAGCAGCCGGGACATTGATTCACCCCTCCACTTT.

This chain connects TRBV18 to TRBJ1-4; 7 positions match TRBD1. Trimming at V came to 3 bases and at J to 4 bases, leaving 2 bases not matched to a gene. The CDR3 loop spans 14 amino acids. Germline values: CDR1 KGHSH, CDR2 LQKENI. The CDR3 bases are TGTGCCAGCTCACCCAGGGGGATTAATGAAAAACTGTTTTTT. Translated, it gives CASSPRGINEKLFF.

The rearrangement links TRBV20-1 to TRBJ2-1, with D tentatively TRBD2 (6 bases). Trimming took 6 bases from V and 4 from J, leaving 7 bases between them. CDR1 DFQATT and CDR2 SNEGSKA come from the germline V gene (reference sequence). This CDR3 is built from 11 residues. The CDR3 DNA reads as TGCAGTGCCGCGGGGTACAATGAGCAGTTCTTC. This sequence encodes CSAAGYNEQFF.